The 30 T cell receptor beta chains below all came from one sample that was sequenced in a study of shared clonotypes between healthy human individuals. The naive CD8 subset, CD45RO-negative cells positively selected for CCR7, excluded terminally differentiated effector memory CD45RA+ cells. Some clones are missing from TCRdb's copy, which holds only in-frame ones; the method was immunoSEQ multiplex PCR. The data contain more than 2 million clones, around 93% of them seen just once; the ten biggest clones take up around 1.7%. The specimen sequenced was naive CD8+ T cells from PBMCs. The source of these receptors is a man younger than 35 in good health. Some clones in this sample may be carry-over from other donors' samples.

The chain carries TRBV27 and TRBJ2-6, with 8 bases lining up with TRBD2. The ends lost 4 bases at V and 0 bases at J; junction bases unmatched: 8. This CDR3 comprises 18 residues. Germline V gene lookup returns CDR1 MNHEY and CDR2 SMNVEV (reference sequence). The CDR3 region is CASSSRGGTSSGANVLTF. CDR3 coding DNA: TGTGCCAGCAGTTCCCGGGGGGGGACAAGCTCTGGGGCCAACGTCCTGACTTTC.

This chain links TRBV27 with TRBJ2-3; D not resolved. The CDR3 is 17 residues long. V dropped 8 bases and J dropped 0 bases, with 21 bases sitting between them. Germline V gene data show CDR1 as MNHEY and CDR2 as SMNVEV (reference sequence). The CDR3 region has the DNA TGTGCCAGCTCCATCCTGGGCCTCCTTGGGAGCACAGATACGCAGTATTTT. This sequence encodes CASSILGLLGSTDTQYF.

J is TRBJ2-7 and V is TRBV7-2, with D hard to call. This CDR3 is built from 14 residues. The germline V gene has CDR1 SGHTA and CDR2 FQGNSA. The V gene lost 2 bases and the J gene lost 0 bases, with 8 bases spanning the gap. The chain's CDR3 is CASSLTPSSYEQYF. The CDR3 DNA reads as TGTGCCAGCAGCTTAACACCGAGCTCCTACGAGCAGTACTTC.

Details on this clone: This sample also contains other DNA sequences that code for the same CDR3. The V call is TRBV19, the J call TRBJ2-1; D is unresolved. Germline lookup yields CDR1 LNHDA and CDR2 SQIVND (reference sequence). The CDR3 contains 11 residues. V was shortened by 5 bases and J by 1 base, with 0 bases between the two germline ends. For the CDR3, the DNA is TGTGCCAGTAGTTCCTACAATGAGCAGTTCTTC. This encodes CASSSYNEQFF.

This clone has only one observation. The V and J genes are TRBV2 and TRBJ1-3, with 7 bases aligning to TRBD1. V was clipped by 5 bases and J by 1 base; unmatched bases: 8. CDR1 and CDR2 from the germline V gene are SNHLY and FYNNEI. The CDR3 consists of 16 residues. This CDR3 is CASSPRTGVSGNTIYF. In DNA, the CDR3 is TGTGCCAGCAGTCCACGGACAGGCGTTTCTGGAAACACCATATATTTT.

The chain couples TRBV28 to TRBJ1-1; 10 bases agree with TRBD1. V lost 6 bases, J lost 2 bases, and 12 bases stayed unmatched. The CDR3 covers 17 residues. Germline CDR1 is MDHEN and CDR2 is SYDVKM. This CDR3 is CASSSALGTGDNTEAFF. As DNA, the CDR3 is TGTGCCAGCAGCTCCGCCTTAGGGACAGGGGACAACACTGAAGCTTTCTTT. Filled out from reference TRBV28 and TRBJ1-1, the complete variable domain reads DVKVTQSSRYLVKRTGEKVFLECVQDMDHENMFWYRQDPGLGLRLIYFSYDVKMKEKGDIPEGYSVSREKKERFSLILESASTNQTSMYLCASSSALGTGDNTEAFFGQGTRLTVV.

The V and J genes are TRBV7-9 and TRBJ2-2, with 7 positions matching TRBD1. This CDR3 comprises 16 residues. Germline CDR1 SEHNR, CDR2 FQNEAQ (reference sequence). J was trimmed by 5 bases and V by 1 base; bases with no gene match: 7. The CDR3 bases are TGTGCCAGCAGCTTAGGATCACAGGGGAATACCGGGGAGCTGTTTTTT. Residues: CASSLGSQGNTGELFF. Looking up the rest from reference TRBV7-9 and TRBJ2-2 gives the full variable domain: DTGVSQNPRHKITKRGQNVTFRCDPISEHNRLYWYRQTLGQGPEFLTYFQNEAQLEKSRLLSDRFSAERPKGSFSTLEIQRTEQGDSAMYLCASSLGSQGNTGELFFGEGSRLTVL.

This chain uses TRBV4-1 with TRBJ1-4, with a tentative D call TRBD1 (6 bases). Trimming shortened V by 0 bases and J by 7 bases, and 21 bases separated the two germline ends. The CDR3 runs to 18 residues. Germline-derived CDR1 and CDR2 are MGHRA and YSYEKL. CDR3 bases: TGCGCCAGCAGCCAAGATCCGCACCTCCGGACAGCTTCTGAAAAACTGTTTTTT. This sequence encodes CASSQDPHLRTASEKLFF.

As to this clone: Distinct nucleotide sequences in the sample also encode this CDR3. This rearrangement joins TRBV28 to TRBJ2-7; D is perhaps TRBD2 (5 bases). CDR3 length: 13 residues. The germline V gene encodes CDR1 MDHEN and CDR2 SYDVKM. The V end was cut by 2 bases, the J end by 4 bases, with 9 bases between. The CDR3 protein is CASSLPGGYEQYF. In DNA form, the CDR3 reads TGTGCCAGCAGTTTACCCGGAGGTTACGAGCAGTACTTC.

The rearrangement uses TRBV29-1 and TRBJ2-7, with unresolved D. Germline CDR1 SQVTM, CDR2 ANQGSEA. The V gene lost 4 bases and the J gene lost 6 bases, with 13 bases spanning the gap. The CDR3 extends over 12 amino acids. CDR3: CSVVVSVSEQYF. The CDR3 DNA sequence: TGCAGCGTTGTCGTCTCGGTTTCCGAGCAGTACTTC.

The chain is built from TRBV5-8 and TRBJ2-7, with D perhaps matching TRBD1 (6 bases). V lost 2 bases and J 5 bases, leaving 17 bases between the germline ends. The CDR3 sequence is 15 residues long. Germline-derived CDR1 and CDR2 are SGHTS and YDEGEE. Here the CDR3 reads CASSLGGLTSDEQYF. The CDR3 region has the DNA TGTGCCAGCAGCTTAGGGGGTCTGACTTCGGACGAGCAGTACTTC.

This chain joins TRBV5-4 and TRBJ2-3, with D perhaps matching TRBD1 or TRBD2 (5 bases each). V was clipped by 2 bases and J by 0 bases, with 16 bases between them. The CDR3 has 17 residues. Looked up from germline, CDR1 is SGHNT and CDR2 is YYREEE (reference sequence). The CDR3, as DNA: TGTGCCAGCAGCTTCTTACTCGACAGAGGGAGCACAGATACGCAGTATTTT. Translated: CASSFLLDRGSTDTQYF.

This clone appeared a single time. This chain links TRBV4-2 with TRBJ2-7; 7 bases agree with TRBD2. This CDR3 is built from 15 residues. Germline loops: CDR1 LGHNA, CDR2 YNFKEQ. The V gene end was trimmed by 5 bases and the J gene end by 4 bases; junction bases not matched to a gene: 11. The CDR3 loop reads CASSYLRDGRYEQYF. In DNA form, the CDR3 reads TGTGCCAGCAGCTACCTCCGGGACGGGAGGTACGAGCAGTACTTC.

The CDR3 nucleotides are TGTGCCAGCAGCCCCCCCCGTTCAGATACGCAGTATTTT. Encoded protein: CASSPPRSDTQYF. The rearrangement joins TRBV9 to TRBJ2-3; D is ambiguous. Germline V gene data show CDR1 as SGDLS and CDR2 as YYNGEE. Between the trimmed V and J ends, which lost 4 bases and 4 bases, there was a span of 10 bases. The CDR3 loop spans 13 amino acids.

The CDR3 is CASSFSTGGEAYEQYF. CDR3 DNA: TGTGCCAGCAGTTTCTCGACAGGGGGCGAGGCCTACGAGCAGTACTTC. The chain has TRBV27 and TRBJ2-7; 10 nucleotides align to TRBD1. CDR1 is MNHEY, CDR2 SMNVEV, per germline (reference sequence). After removal of 3 bases from V and 2 bases from J, the junction contained 7 bases not matched to a gene. CDR3 length: 16 amino acids.

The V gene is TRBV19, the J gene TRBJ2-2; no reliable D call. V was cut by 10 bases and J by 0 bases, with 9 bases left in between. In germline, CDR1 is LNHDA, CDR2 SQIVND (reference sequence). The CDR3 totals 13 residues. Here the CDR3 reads CATRTANTGELFF. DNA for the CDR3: TGTGCCACTCGGACGGCGAACACCGGGGAGCTGTTTTTT.

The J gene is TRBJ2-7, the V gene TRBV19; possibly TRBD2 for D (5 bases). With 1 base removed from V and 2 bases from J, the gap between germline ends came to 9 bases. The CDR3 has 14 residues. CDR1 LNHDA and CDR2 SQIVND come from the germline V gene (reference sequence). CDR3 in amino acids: CASSIVDGAYEQYF. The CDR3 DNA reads TGTGCCAGTAGTATAGTGGACGGGGCCTACGAGCAGTACTTC.

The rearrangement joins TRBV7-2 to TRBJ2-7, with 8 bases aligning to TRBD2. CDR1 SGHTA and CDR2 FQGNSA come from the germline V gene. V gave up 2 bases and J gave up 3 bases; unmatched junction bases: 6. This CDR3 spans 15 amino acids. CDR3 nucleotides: TGTGCCAGCAGCTTAATTAGCGGGATGGGCTACGAGCAGTACTTC. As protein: CASSLISGMGYEQYF.

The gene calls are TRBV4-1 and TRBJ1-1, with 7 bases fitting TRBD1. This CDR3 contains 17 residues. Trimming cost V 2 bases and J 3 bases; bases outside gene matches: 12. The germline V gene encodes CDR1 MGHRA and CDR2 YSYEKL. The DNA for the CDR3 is TGCGCCAGCAGCCAATTGAGAGGGGGCGTAAGGGACACTGAAGCTTTCTTT. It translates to CASSQLRGGVRDTEAFF.

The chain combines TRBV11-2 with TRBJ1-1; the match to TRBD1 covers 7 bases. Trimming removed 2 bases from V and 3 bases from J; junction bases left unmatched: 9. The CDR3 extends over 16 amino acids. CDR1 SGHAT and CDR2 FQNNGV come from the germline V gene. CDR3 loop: CASSLFSQGLDTEAFF. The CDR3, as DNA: TGTGCCAGCAGCTTATTTTCACAGGGGTTGGACACTGAAGCTTTCTTT.

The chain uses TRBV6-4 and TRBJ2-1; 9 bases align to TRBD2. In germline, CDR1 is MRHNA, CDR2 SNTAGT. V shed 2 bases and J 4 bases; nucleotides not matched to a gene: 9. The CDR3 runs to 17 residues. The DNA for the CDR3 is TGTGCCAGCAGTGACGAGCCGACTAGCGGAGAATACAATGAGCAGTTCTTC. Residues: CASSDEPTSGEYNEQFF.

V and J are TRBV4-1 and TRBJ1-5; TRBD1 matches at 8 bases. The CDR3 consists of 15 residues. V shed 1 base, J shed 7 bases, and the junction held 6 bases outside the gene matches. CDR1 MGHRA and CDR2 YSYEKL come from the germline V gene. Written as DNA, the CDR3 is TGCGCCAGCAGCCAAGGGCAGGGGGCGCGGCAGCCCCAGCATTTT. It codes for CASSQGQGARQPQHF.

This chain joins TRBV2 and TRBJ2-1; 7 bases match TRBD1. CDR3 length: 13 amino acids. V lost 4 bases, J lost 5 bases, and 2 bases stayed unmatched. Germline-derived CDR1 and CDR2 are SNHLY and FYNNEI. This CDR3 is CASSGGQNNEQFF. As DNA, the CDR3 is TGTGCCAGCAGTGGGGGACAGAACAATGAGCAGTTCTTC.

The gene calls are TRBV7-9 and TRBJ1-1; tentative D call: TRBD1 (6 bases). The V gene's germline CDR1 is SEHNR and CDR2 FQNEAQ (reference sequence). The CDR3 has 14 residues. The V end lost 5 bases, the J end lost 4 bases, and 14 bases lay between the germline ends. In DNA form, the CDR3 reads TGTGCCAGCAGCCCTGGGACAATGAGCACTGAAGCTTTCTTT. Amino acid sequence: CASSPGTMSTEAFF.

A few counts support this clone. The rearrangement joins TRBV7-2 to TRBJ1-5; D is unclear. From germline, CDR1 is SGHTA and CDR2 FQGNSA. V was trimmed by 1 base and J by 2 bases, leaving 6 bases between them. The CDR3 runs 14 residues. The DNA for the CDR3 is TGTGCCAGCAGCTTAGGGTATGGCAATCAGCCCCAGCATTTT. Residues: CASSLGYGNQPQHF.

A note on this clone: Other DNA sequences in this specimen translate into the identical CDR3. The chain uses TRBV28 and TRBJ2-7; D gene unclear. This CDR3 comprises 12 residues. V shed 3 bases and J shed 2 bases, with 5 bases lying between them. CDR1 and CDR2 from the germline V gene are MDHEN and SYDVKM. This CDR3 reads CASSLIAYEQYF. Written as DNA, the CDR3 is TGTGCCAGCAGTTTGATAGCCTACGAGCAGTACTTC.

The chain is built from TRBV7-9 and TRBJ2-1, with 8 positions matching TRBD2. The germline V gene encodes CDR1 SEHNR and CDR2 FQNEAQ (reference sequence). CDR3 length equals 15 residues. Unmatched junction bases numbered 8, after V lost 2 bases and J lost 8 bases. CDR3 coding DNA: TGTGCCAGCAGCTTACCGGGGGGGCGAGAGTATGAGCAGTTCTTC. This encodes CASSLPGGREYEQFF.

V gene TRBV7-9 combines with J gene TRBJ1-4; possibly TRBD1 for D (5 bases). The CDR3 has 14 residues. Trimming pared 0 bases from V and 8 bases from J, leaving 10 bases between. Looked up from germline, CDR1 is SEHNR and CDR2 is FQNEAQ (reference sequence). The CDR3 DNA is TGTGCCAGCAGCTTAGCGGGGACCGGGGAAAAACTGTTTTTT. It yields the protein CASSLAGTGEKLFF.

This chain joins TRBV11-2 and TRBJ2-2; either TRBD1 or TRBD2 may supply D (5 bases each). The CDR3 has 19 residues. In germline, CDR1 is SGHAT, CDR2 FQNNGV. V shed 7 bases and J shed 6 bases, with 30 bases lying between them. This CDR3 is CASTPWLLKGASRAGELFF. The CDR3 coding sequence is TGTGCCAGCACTCCTTGGCTCCTAAAGGGCGCTAGCAGGGCCGGGGAGCTGTTTTTT.

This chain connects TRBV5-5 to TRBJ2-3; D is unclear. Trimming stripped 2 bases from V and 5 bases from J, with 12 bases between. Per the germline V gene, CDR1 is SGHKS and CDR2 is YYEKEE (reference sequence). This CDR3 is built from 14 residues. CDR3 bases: TGTGCCAGCAGCTTCTGGAGTGGCCGAGATACGCAGTATTTT. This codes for CASSFWSGRDTQYF.